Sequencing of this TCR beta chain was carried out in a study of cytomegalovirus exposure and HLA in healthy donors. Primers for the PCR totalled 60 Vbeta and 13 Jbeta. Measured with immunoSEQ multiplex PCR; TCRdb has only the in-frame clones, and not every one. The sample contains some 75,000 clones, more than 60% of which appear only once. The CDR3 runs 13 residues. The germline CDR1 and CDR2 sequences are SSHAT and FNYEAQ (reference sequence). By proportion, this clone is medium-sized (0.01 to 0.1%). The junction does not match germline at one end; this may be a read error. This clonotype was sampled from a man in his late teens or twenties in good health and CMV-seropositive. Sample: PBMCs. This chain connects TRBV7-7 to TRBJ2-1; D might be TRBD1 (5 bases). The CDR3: CASSLGAFNEQFF. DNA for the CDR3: TGTGCTAGCAGCTTAGGGGCGTTTAATGAGCAGTTCTTC.